The 32 T cell receptor beta chains below all came from one sample that was sequenced in a study of shared clonotypes between healthy human individuals. Positively selected for CCR7, the CD45RO-negative cells used as naive CD8 cells excluded terminally differentiated effector memory CD45RA+ cells. Generated by immunoSEQ multiplex PCR, the TCRdb table keeps only in-frame clones and is missing some. The data hold some 740,000 clones, with 85% to 95% observed a single time. The sample taken for sequencing was naive CD8+ T cells sorted from blood. These receptors originate from a man aged 25-45 years in good health.

This chain joins TRBV7-9 and TRBJ1-5, with 7 bases lining up with TRBD1. V lost 4 bases, J lost 1 base, and 10 bases stayed unmatched. Germline-derived CDR1 and CDR2 are SEHNR and FQNEAQ (reference sequence). This CDR3 has 17 residues. Written as DNA, the CDR3 is TGTGCCAGCAGCTCCGACAGGGTCGGATCGAGCAATCAGCCCCAGCATTTT. This sequence encodes CASSSDRVGSSNQPQHF.

The chain joins TRBV7-9 to TRBJ1-4, with D maybe TRBD1 (6 bases). Trimming left V 2 bases short and J 6 bases short, with 7 bases between. This CDR3 contains 13 residues. Germline CDR1 reads SEHNR; CDR2 reads FQNEAQ (reference sequence). CDR3 sequence: CASSLPGDEKLFF. CDR3 bases: TGTGCCAGCAGCTTACCAGGGGATGAAAAACTGTTTTTT.

The chain recombines TRBV11-3 with TRBJ2-7, with 11 bases matching TRBD2. V shed 1 base, J shed 1 base, and the junction held 3 bases outside the gene matches. The CDR3 sequence is 16 residues long. In germline, CDR1 is SGHNT, CDR2 YENEEA. CDR3 nucleotides: TGTGCCAGCAGCTTAGTAGCGGGAGGGGGGTCCTACGAGCAGTACTTC. Amino acid sequence: CASSLVAGGGSYEQYF.

V and J are TRBV4-3 and TRBJ2-2; unclear D gene. Germline-derived CDR1 and CDR2 are LGHNA and YSLEER. Trimming left V 1 base short and J 6 bases short, with 9 bases between. CDR3 length: 14 residues. The CDR3 loop reads CASSQGLRAGELFF. The CDR3 region has the DNA TGCGCCAGCAGCCAAGGACTCCGGGCCGGGGAGCTGTTTTTT.

Here the CDR3 DNA reads TGCGCCAGCAGCCAAGGGAAGGGGGCGTTTTCTCAAGAGACCCAGTACTTC. Amino acid sequence: CASSQGKGAFSQETQYF. The gene calls are TRBV4-1 and TRBJ2-5; 7 positions agree with TRBD1. Germline lookup yields CDR1 MGHRA and CDR2 YSYEKL. With V trimmed by 1 base and J by 2 bases, 10 bases remained unmatched. The CDR3 is 17 residues long.

The chain is built from TRBV28 and TRBJ2-7, with D possibly being TRBD1 (6 bases). CDR3 length: 15 residues. CDR1 and CDR2 (germline): MDHEN, SYDVKM. The V end was cut by 4 bases, the J end by 0 bases, with 13 bases between. As DNA, the CDR3 is TGTGCCAGCAGTTCGGGACATGCCAACTCCTACGAGCAGTACTTC. It specifies CASSSGHANSYEQYF.

The chain links TRBV13 to TRBJ1-1, with D possibly matching TRBD1 (5 bases). Trimming removed 7 bases at V and 7 bases at J, with 22 bases between. Germline V CDR1 and CDR2: PRHDT, FYEKMQ (reference sequence). CDR3 length equals 15 residues. Here the CDR3 reads CASTSPTELRGEAFF. The CDR3 region has the DNA TGTGCCAGCACGTCCCCAACTGAACTGAGGGGTGAAGCTTTCTTT.

This clone was detected only once. The chain carries TRBV30 and TRBJ1-5; TRBD1 matches 8 bases. Germline V CDR1 and CDR2: GTSNPN, SVGIG (reference sequence). V was pared by 3 bases and J by 7 bases, with 11 bases of the junction left unmatched. The CDR3 covers 15 residues. This chain's CDR3 is CAWSEDAGGRQPQHF. CDR3 sequence (DNA): TGTGCCTGGAGCGAAGATGCAGGGGGCCGACAGCCCCAGCATTTT.

The chain combines TRBV7-3 with TRBJ2-1; D may be TRBD2 (6 bases). The CDR3 contains 16 residues. V was shortened by 5 bases and J by 3 bases, with 17 bases between the two germline ends. Germline lookup yields CDR1 SGHTA and CDR2 FQGTGA. The DNA of the CDR3 is TGTGCCAGCAGCCCCACTGACGGGAGTAGCTACAATGAGCAGTTCTTC. Amino acid sequence: CASSPTDGSSYNEQFF.

As to this clone: Within the sample, other DNA sequences also encode this same CDR3. The genes are TRBV28 and TRBJ1-3; D unresolved. Germline V lookup: CDR1 MDHEN, CDR2 SYDVKM. This CDR3 has 14 amino acids. Trimming took 3 bases from V and 4 from J, leaving 10 bases between them. CDR3 protein: CASSLTGSGNTIYF. The CDR3 nucleotides are TGTGCCAGCAGTTTGACGGGATCGGGAAACACCATATATTTT. The variable domain in full, with the rest retrieved from reference TRBV28 and TRBJ1-3, is DVKVTQSSRYLVKRTGEKVFLECVQDMDHENMFWYRQDPGLGLRLIYFSYDVKMKEKGDIPEGYSVSREKKERFSLILESASTNQTSMYLCASSLTGSGNTIYFGEGSWLTVV.

The chain recombines TRBV5-1 with TRBJ2-3; TRBD2 agrees at 14 bases. V dropped 3 bases and J dropped 5; count of bases not matched to a gene: 8. Germline V CDR1 and CDR2: SGHRS, YFSETQ. The CDR3 length is 17 residues. The DNA for the CDR3 is TGCGCCAGCAGCTCCATTCGAGGGACTAGCGGGGGAGATACGCAGTATTTT. It is translated as CASSSIRGTSGGDTQYF. Based on the CDR3 plus reference TRBV5-1 and TRBJ2-3, the full variable domain is KAGVTQTPRYLIKTRGQQVTLSCSPISGHRSVSWYQQTPGQGLQFLFEYFSETQRNKGNFPGRFSGRQFSNSRSEMNVSTLELGDSALYLCASSSIRGTSGGDTQYFGPGTRLTVL.

A word on this clone: With a far larger clone one base away, a read error is the likely cause. V and J are TRBV30 and TRBJ1-3, with 10 bases fitting TRBD1. Looked up from germline, CDR1 is GTSNPN and CDR2 is SVGIG (reference sequence). This CDR3 contains 15 residues. The CDR3 nucleotides read TGTGCCTGGAGTTATGGGACAGGGGTTGGAAACATCATATATTTT. Translation: CAWSYGTGVGNIIYF.

The V call is TRBV11-2, the J call TRBJ2-5; D not resolved. V was pared by 3 bases and J by 4 bases, with 12 bases between. CDR3 length: 14 residues. The germline V gene encodes CDR1 SGHAT and CDR2 FQNNGV. CDR3 sequence: CASSFGDVRETQYF. The CDR3, as DNA: TGTGCCAGCAGCTTCGGCGATGTCAGAGAGACCCAGTACTTC.

The rearrangement links TRBV9 to TRBJ1-2; 8 bases align to TRBD1. The germline CDR1 and CDR2 sequences are SGDLS and YYNGEE. This CDR3 has 13 amino acids. J lost 2 bases, V lost 6 bases, and 3 bases had no gene match. The DNA of the CDR3 is TGTGCCAGCACCGCAGGGGGCAACTATGGCTACACCTTC. Its translation is CASTAGGNYGYTF.

The chain uses TRBV7-6 and TRBJ2-7; D is possibly TRBD2 (6 bases). Per the germline V gene, CDR1 is SGHVS and CDR2 is FNYEAQ. CDR3 length equals 13 residues. Trimming pared 0 bases from V and 7 bases from J, leaving 10 bases between. CDR3 residues: CASSLAAGLEQYF. The CDR3 DNA reads as TGTGCCAGCAGCTTAGCGGCGGGATTAGAGCAGTACTTC.

The chain joins TRBV4-1 to TRBJ1-4; unclear D gene. This CDR3 is built from 15 residues. CDR1 MGHRA and CDR2 YSYEKL come from the germline V gene. V was pared by 1 base and J by 7 bases, with 13 bases between. This CDR3 is CASSQGRQPFEKLFF. The CDR3 region has the DNA TGCGCCAGCAGCCAAGGCCGACAACCGTTTGAAAAACTGTTTTTT.

This clone has a single count. The chain joins TRBV27 to TRBJ1-1; D is unresolved. This CDR3 has 12 residues. Germline lookup yields CDR1 MNHEY and CDR2 SMNVEV (reference sequence). Trimming shortened V by 2 bases and J by 10 bases, and 11 bases separated the two germline ends. The CDR3 DNA follows: TGTGCCAGCAGTTTAGGCGGCAGTGTAGCTTTCTTT. It translates to CASSLGGSVAFF.

The chain combines TRBV27 with TRBJ2-1; the D gene is possibly TRBD2 (5 bases). The CDR3 consists of 15 residues. V lost 0 bases and J lost 3, with 9 bases in between. Germline V gives CDR1 MNHEY, CDR2 SMNVEV (reference sequence). The CDR3 region has the DNA TGTGCCAGCAGTTTATCGGGCGGGCGCTACAATGAGCAGTTCTTC. Amino acids: CASSLSGGRYNEQFF.

The gene calls are TRBV19 and TRBJ1-5; D remains ambiguous. From germline, CDR1 is LNHDA and CDR2 SQIVND (reference sequence). The CDR3 is made up of 13 amino acids. The V and J ends lost 0 bases and 7 bases respectively, with 7 bases between them. CDR3 sequence reads: CASSIEWGQPQHF. As DNA, the CDR3 is TGTGCCAGTAGTATAGAGTGGGGACAGCCCCAGCATTTT.

The chain carries TRBV10-2 and TRBJ2-1; D remains unclear. V was clipped by 4 bases and J by 0 bases, with 10 bases between them. This CDR3 has 15 amino acids. Germline V lookup: CDR1 WSHSY, CDR2 SAAADI. The CDR3 nucleotides read TGCGCCAGCAGTGGATTGGAGAGCTCCTACAATGAGCAGTTCTTC. This codes for CASSGLESSYNEQFF.

V usage is TRBV29-1 and J usage is TRBJ2-7, with a possible D match to TRBD2 (6 bases). Germline V CDR1 and CDR2: SQVTM, ANQGSEA. The V end was cut by 4 bases, the J end by 3 bases, with 13 bases between. This CDR3 has 13 residues. CDR3 amino acids: CSVGEAGFYEQYF. CDR3 nucleotides: TGCAGCGTTGGTGAGGCGGGGTTCTACGAGCAGTACTTC.

This chain connects TRBV14 to TRBJ2-2, with D maybe TRBD2 (6 bases). Trimming pared 0 bases from V and 5 bases from J, leaving 16 bases between. CDR3 length equals 17 residues. The germline V gene encodes CDR1 SGHDN and CDR2 FVKESK. CDR3 protein: CASSQDFGGVRTGELFF. DNA of the CDR3: TGTGCCAGCAGCCAAGATTTCGGGGGAGTACGAACCGGGGAGCTGTTTTTT.

The chain links TRBV11-3 to TRBJ2-7; 15 bases fit TRBD2. With V trimmed by 5 bases and J by 3 bases, 2 bases remained unmatched. This CDR3 has 15 amino acids. The V gene's germline CDR1 is SGHNT and CDR2 YENEEA. DNA of the CDR3: TGTGCCAGCAGCCCGGGACTAGCGGGGGGCTACGAGCAGTACTTC. Protein: CASSPGLAGGYEQYF. Full variable domain (outside the CDR3, taken from reference TRBV11-3 and TRBJ2-7): EAGVVQSPRYKIIEKKQPVAFWCNPISGHNTLYWYLQNLGQGPELLIRYENEEAVDDSQLPKDRFSAERLKGVDSTLKIQPAELGDSAVYLCASSPGLAGGYEQYFGPGTRLTVT.

The count of this clone is one. The V and J genes are TRBV30 and TRBJ2-5, with a tentative D call TRBD2 (7 bases). The CDR3 runs to 16 residues. Germline CDR1 and CDR2: GTSNPN and SVGIG (reference sequence). Trimming shortened V by 3 bases and J by 3 bases, and 20 bases separated the two germline ends. The CDR3 region is CAWRGRQGGREETQYF. The CDR3 DNA follows: TGTGCCTGGAGAGGGCGTCAAGGGGGGAGGGAAGAGACCCAGTACTTC.

This chain connects TRBV4-3 to TRBJ2-1; possible D gene TRBD1, 6 bases. The CDR3 covers 17 residues. Trimming took 4 bases from V and 0 from J, leaving 16 bases between them. Germline V gene data show CDR1 as LGHNA and CDR2 as YSLEER. In DNA, the CDR3 is TGCGCCAGCAGCCTTACTCCACAGGGCCTCTCCTACAATGAGCAGTTCTTC. Its translation is CASSLTPQGLSYNEQFF.

The genes are TRBV7-8 and TRBJ1-2; D unresolved. The V and J ends lost 5 bases and 2 bases respectively, with 12 bases between them. The CDR3 sequence is 14 residues long. The germline gives CDR1 SGHVS, CDR2 FQNEAQ. For the CDR3, the DNA is TGTGCCAGCAGCCCTTCCCCACAAAACTATGGCTACACCTTC. Encoded protein: CASSPSPQNYGYTF.

The CDR3 DNA reads TGTGCCAGCAGTCCAGGGACAGGGGTTGCTGAAGCTTTCTTT. Its protein is CASSPGTGVAEAFF. The V gene is TRBV27, the J gene TRBJ1-1; 10 bases fit TRBD1. Germline loops: CDR1 MNHEY, CDR2 SMNVEV (reference sequence). V shed 5 bases and J 6 bases; nucleotides not matched to a gene: 6. The CDR3 runs to 14 residues.

The chain combines TRBV11-2 with TRBJ2-2, with 13 bases identical to TRBD2. Germline V gene sequence: CDR1 SGHAT, CDR2 FQNNGV. The CDR3 is made up of 16 amino acids. J lost 6 bases, V lost 5 bases, and 6 bases had no gene match. The CDR3 bases are TGTGCCAGCAGCGATGAACTAGCGGGAGGGCCCGGGGAGCTGTTTTTT. Protein: CASSDELAGGPGELFF.

The chain carries TRBV7-2 and TRBJ2-7; 9 bases agree with TRBD1. This CDR3 spans 14 amino acids. Germline values: CDR1 SGHTA, CDR2 FQGNSA. With V trimmed by 3 bases and J by 5 bases, 5 bases remained unmatched. The CDR3 here is CASSLGQGLHEQYF. Written as DNA, the CDR3 is TGTGCCAGCAGCTTGGGACAGGGTCTCCACGAGCAGTACTTC.

This rearrangement joins TRBV27 to TRBJ2-1; a weak D match, TRBD1 (5 bases). CDR3 length equals 15 residues. Germline CDR1 is MNHEY and CDR2 is SMNVEV (reference sequence). V shed 1 base and J shed 6 bases, with 13 bases lying between them. DNA of the CDR3: TGTGCCAGCAGTTTATTACAGGCAATGAGCAATGAGCAGTTCTTC. Its translation: CASSLLQAMSNEQFF.

J is TRBJ2-7 and V is TRBV29-1, with D unresolved. The ends were cut back, 0 bases at V and 3 bases at J, with 15 bases in the middle. Germline CDR1 SQVTM, CDR2 ANQGSEA. The CDR3 sequence is 15 residues long. For the CDR3, the DNA is TGCAGCGTTGAAGACCCCCCCGAGAACCTCTACGAGCAGTACTTC. Amino acid sequence: CSVEDPPENLYEQYF.

The V and J genes are TRBV29-1 and TRBJ2-1; 13 bases align to TRBD2. The CDR3 totals 14 residues. Germline V gene lookup returns CDR1 SQVTM and CDR2 ANQGSEA. V shed 7 bases, J shed 7 bases, and the junction held 7 bases outside the gene matches. For the CDR3, the DNA is TGCAGCGCTTGGACTAGCGGGAGTATAAATGAGCAGTTCTTC. Translating gives CSAWTSGSINEQFF.